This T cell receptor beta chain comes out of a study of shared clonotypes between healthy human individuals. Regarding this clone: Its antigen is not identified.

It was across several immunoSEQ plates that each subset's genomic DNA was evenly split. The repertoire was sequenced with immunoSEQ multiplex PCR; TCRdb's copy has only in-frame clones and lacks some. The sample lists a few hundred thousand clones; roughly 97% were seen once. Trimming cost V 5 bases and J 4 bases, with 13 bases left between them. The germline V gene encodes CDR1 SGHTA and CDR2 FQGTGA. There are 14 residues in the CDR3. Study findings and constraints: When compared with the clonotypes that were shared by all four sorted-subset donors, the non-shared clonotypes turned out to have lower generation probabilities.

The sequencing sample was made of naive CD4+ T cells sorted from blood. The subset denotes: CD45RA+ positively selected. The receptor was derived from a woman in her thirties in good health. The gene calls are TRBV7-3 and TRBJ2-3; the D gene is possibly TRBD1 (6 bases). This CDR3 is CASSRQGLADTQYF. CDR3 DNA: TGTGCCAGCAGCCGGCAGGGGTTGGCAGATACGCAGTATTTT. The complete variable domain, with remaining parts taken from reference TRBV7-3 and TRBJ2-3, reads GAGVSQTPSNKVTEKGKYVELRCDPISGHTALYWYRQSLGQGPEFLIYFQGTGAADDSGLPNDRFFAVRPEGSVSTLKIQRTERGDSAVYLCASSRQGLADTQYFGPGTRLTVL.